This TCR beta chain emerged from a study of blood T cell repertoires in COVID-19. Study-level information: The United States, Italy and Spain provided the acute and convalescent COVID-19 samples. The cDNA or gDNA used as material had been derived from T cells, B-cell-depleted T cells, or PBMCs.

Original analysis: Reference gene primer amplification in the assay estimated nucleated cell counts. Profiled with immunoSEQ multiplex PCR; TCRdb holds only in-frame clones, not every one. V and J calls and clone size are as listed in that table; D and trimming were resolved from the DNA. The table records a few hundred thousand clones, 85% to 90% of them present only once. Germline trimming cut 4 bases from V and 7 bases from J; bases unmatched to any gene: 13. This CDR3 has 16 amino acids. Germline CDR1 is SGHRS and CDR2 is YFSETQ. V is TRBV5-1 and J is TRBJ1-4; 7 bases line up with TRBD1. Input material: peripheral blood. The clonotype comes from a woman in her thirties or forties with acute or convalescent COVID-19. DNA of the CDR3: TGCGCCAGCAGCACAGGGGTGTCCCTCGAAATTGAAAAACTGTTTTTT. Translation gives CASSTGVSLEIEKLFF.